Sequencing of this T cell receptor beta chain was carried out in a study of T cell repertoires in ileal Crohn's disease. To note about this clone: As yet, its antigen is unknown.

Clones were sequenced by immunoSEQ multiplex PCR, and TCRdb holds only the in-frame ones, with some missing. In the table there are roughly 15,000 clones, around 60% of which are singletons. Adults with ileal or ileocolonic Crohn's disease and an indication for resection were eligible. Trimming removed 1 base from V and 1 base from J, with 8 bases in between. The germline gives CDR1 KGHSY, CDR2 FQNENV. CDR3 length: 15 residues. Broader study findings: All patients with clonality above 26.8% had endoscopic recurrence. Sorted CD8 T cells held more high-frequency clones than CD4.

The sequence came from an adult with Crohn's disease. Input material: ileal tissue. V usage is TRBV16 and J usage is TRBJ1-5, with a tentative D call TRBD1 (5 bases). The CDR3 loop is CASSQLRQSNQPQHF. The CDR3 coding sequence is TGTGCCAGCAGCCAATTGCGACAGAGCAATCAGCCCCAGCATTTT.